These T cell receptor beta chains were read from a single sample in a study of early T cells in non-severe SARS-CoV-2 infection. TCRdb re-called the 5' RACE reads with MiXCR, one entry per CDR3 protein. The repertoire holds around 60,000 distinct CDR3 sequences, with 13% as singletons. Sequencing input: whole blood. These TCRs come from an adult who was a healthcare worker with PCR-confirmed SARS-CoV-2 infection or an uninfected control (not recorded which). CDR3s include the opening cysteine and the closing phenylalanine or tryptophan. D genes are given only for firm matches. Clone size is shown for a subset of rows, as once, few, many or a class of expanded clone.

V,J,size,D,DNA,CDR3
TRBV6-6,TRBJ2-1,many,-,TGTGCCAGCACGAGGCTTCCGGACAATGAGCAGTTCTTC,CASTRLPDNEQFF
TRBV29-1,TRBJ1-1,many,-,TGCAGCACGACGACAGGAGGCGTTAACACTGAAGCTTTCTTT,CSTTTGGVNTEAFF
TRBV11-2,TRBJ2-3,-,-,TGTGCCAGCAGCTTACTGGGGCGGGGGCCTAAGGGGGATACGCAGTATTTT,CASSLLGRGPKGDTQYF
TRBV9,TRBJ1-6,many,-,TGTGCCAGCAGCGGATCAGGGTTTGCACCCCTCCACTTT,CASSGSGFAPLHF
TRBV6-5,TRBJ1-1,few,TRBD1,TGTGCCAGCAGACGGGACAGGGGTTTGTACACTGAAGCTTTCTTT,CASRRDRGLYTEAFF
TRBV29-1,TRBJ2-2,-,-,TGTAGCGTTGAAGATGCGGGGAGAAACACCGGGGAGCTGTTTTTT,CSVEDAGRNTGELFF
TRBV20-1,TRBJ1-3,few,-,TGCAGTGCTAGAGATTCTAGGACGGTCTCTGGAAACACCATATATTTT,CSARDSRTVSGNTIYF
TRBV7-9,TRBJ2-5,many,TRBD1,TGTGCCAGCGGACAGGGTGGGGAGACCCAGTACTTC,CASGQGGETQYF
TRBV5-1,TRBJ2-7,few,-,TGCGCCAGCAGCTTGTGGGTCGGCTTGAGGGAGCAGTACTTC,CASSLWVGLREQYF
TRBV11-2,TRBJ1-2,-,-,TGTGCCAGCAGCCCCCAGGGAAGGGCTAACTATGGCTACACCTTC,CASSPQGRANYGYTF
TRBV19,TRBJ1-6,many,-,TGTGCCAGTAGGCTCACGGGGGCCCTCCACTTT,CASRLTGALHF
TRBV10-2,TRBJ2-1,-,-,TGCGCCAGCAATGAGCAGGGCCACAATGAGCAGTTCTTC,CASNEQGHNEQFF
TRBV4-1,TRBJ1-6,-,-,TGCGCCAGCAGCCAAGATTGGGGCAGGCTTAATTCACCCCTCCACTTT,CASSQDWGRLNSPLHF
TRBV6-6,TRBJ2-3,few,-,TGTGCCAGCAGTTACTCGGTGGGGGGGCCGATAGATACGCAGTATTTT,CASSYSVGGPIDTQYF
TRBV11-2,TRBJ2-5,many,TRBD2,TGTGCCAGCAGCTTCACCGGACTAGCGGGGAGCCCTTTGGACTTC,CASSFTGLAGSPLDF
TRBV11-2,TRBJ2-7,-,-,TGTGCCAGCAGCGTTCAAGGCTCCTACGAGCAGTACTTC,CASSVQGSYEQYF
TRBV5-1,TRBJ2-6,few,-,TGCGCCAGCAGCACGAACTCTGGGGCCAACGTCCTGACTTTC,CASSTNSGANVLTF
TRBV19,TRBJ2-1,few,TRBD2,TGTGCCAGTAGTATGCGGCTAGCGGGGGGCCCTAGCTCCTACAATGAGCAGTTCTTC,CASSMRLAGGPSSYNEQFF
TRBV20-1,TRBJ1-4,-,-,TGCAGTGCTAGTTCCGGGGCTAATGAAAAACTGTTTTTT,CSASSGANEKLFF
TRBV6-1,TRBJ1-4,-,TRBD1,TGTGCCAGCAGCGAAGGGACAGGGGCAGGAACTAATGAAAAACTGTTTTTT,CASSEGTGAGTNEKLFF